These 19 T cell receptor beta chains originate from one sample sequenced in a study of T-cell memory formation after mild COVID-19. From the 5' RACE reads, TCRdb called clonotypes with MiXCR, one entry per CDR3 protein. The sample yields 500,000 to 600,000 distinct CDR3 sequences, about 20% seen once. The sample consisted of PBMCs or a T cell subset sorted from them (not recorded which). These receptors came from an adult woman who had mild COVID-19 (a few samples of this study predate the infection). Cell type and time point are not known.

This clonotype has more than one count but fewer than ten. This sequence joins TRBV24-1 and TRBJ2-1; tentatively, D is TRBD1 or TRBD2 (5 bases each). Trimming pared 4 bases from V and 7 bases from J, leaving 10 bases between. This CDR3 has 13 amino acids. CDR1 is KGHDR and CDR2 is SFDVKD in the germline V gene. For the CDR3, the DNA is TGTGCCACCAGTGACCGGGACGAGAATGAGCAGTTCTTC. It codes for CATSDRDENEQFF.

This clonotype was picked up a small number of times. V usage is TRBV14 and J usage is TRBJ1-1; D is ambiguous. Trimming took 3 bases from V and 1 from J, leaving 12 bases between them. This CDR3 is built from 15 residues. From germline, CDR1 is SGHDN and CDR2 FVKESK. The CDR3 nucleotides read TGTGCCAGCAGCCAGAGGCAGAAAGCGAACACTGAAGCTTTCTTT. This gives the protein CASSQRQKANTEAFF. The entire variable domain, with the rest obtained from reference TRBV14 and TRBJ1-1, is as follows: EAGVTQFPSHSVIEKGQTVTLRCDPISGHDNLYWYRRVMGKEIKFLLHFVKESKQDESGMPNNRFLAERTGGTYSTLKVQPAELEDSGVYFCASSQRQKANTEAFFGQGTRLTVV.

The chain joins TRBV7-9 to TRBJ2-1; 8 bases are shared with TRBD2. The CDR3 loop spans 15 amino acids. Trimming removed 7 bases from V and 5 bases from J; junction bases left unmatched: 10. Germline loops: CDR1 SEHNR, CDR2 FQNEAQ (reference sequence). The CDR3 loop reads CASTSQAGVHNEQFF. The CDR3 region has the DNA TGTGCCAGCACCTCTCAAGCGGGAGTTCACAATGAGCAGTTCTTC.

This clonotype was picked up a small number of times. The chain joins TRBV20-1 to TRBJ1-1, with a possible D match to TRBD1 (6 bases). Germline assignment: CDR1 DFQATT and CDR2 SNEGSKA (reference sequence). V was shortened by 2 bases and J by 7 bases, with 20 bases between the two germline ends. This CDR3 has 15 residues. The CDR3 DNA sequence: TGCAGTGCTAGACGACACCGAACAGGGCCGGTTGAAGCTTTCTTT. This gives the protein CSARRHRTGPVEAFF.

Many counts were recorded for this clonotype. V usage is TRBV9 and J usage is TRBJ2-2; no clear D. This CDR3 contains 14 residues. The V end lost 4 bases, the J end lost 6 bases, and 13 bases lay between the germline ends. The germline CDR1 and CDR2 sequences are SGDLS and YYNGEE. For the CDR3, the DNA is TGTGCCAGCAGCCATCCTAGGACGCCCGGGGAGCTGTTTTTT. Protein sequence: CASSHPRTPGELFF.

This chain links TRBV5-1 with TRBJ2-7; 9 bases agree with TRBD2. The length of the CDR3 is 15 residues. Germline-derived CDR1 and CDR2 are SGHRS and YFSETQ. V was pared by 0 bases and J by 7 bases, with 8 bases of the junction left unmatched. CDR3 coding DNA: TGCGCCAGCAGCTTGGCCGCGGGAGGGCCTTGGGAGCAGTACTTC. As protein: CASSLAAGGPWEQYF.

The V call is TRBV27, the J call TRBJ2-5; TRBD1 aligns across 7 bases. J gave up 2 bases and V 10 bases, and 7 bases lay outside the gene matches. This CDR3 is 13 amino acids long. CDR1 and CDR2 (germline): MNHEY, SMNVEV (reference sequence). The chain's CDR3 is CATYGDRQETQYF. Written as DNA, the CDR3 is TGTGCCACCTACGGGGACAGACAAGAGACCCAGTACTTC.

The V and J genes are TRBV10-3 and TRBJ2-1; D not certain. Germline CDR1 reads ENHRY; CDR2 reads SYGVKD. The CDR3 loop spans 12 amino acids. The V end lost 3 bases, the J end lost 8 bases, and 8 bases lay between the germline ends. CDR3: CAISDLGHEQFF. The DNA for the CDR3 is TGTGCCATCAGTGACTTAGGGCATGAGCAGTTCTTC.

This clonotype has a handful of counts. CDR3 bases: TGTGCCAGCAGCTTAGCACCCACCGGGGAGCTGTTTTTT. Protein sequence: CASSLAPTGELFF. The chain is built from TRBV7-9 and TRBJ2-2; D gene unclear. Germline CDR1 reads SEHNR; CDR2 reads FQNEAQ (reference sequence). This CDR3 has 13 amino acids. V gave up 0 bases and J gave up 4 bases, with 3 bases separating them. Filled out from reference TRBV7-9 and TRBJ2-2, the complete variable domain reads DTGVSQNPRHKITKRGQNVTFRCDPISEHNRLYWYRQTLGQGPEFLTYFQNEAQLEKSRLLSDRFSAERPKGSFSTLEIQRTEQGDSAMYLCASSLAPTGELFFGEGSRLTVL.

This clonotype was observed a few times. This chain joins TRBV11-2 and TRBJ2-3; D is unresolved. This CDR3 contains 13 residues. Trimming left V 2 bases short and J 6 bases short, with 9 bases between. The germline V gene encodes CDR1 SGHAT and CDR2 FQNNGV. CDR3 bases: TGTGCCAGCAGCTTATCCTCGCAGGATACGCAGTATTTT. This gives the protein CASSLSSQDTQYF.

This clonotype was observed a handful of times. The V and J genes are TRBV25-1 and TRBJ1-2; unclear D gene. Trimming cost V 6 bases and J 2 bases, with 7 bases left between them. The CDR3 sequence is 12 residues long. Germline V lookup: CDR1 MGHDK, CDR2 SYGVNS. CDR3 region: CASRSLNYGYTF. In DNA form, the CDR3 reads TGTGCCAGCAGGTCGTTAAACTATGGCTACACCTTC.

The V and J genes are TRBV6-5 and TRBJ2-2, with D perhaps matching TRBD2 (7 bases). The CDR3 runs 14 residues. V lost 7 bases to trimming and J lost 7 bases, with 16 bases between them. CDR1 is MNHEY, CDR2 SVGAGI, per germline. The chain's CDR3 is CASKGGLVSGELFF. The CDR3 DNA reads TGTGCCAGCAAGGGGGGGCTGGTAAGCGGGGAGCTGTTTTTT.

This rearrangement joins TRBV7-6 to TRBJ2-3, with TRBD2 matching over 7 bases. V lost 3 bases, J lost 2 bases, and 5 bases stayed unmatched. The CDR3 totals 15 residues. Germline V gene data show CDR1 as SGHVS and CDR2 as FNYEAQ. CDR3 sequence reads: CASSLLGLHTDTQYF. The CDR3 coding sequence is TGTGCCAGCAGCTTGTTGGGACTACACACAGATACGCAGTATTTT.

The DNA for the CDR3 is TGTGCCAGCAGCCTGACAGGGATCGAGCAGTACTTC. Its protein product is CASSLTGIEQYF. The V call is TRBV14, the J call TRBJ2-7; 7 nucleotides match TRBD1. Germline V gene lookup returns CDR1 SGHDN and CDR2 FVKESK. The CDR3 extends over 12 amino acids. V shed 4 bases and J 6 bases; nucleotides not matched to a gene: 3.

This clonotype was seen just once. The chain carries TRBV5-1 and TRBJ2-1, with TRBD1 matching over 12 bases. Germline CDR1 and CDR2: SGHRS and YFSETQ. The trim removed 1 base at V and 8 bases at J, leaving 16 bases unmatched. The CDR3 is made up of 19 amino acids. The CDR3 DNA sequence: TGCGCCAGCAGCTTGCGAACCCCAATCCGGGACAGGGGGCCGGATGAGCAGTTCTTC. Encoded protein: CASSLRTPIRDRGPDEQFF. The variable domain in full, completed from reference TRBV5-1 and TRBJ2-1, reads KAGVTQTPRYLIKTRGQQVTLSCSPISGHRSVSWYQQTPGQGLQFLFEYFSETQRNKGNFPGRFSGRQFSNSRSEMNVSTLELGDSALYLCASSLRTPIRDRGPDEQFFGPGTRLTVL.

CDR3 in amino acids: CASSQGLAGKRDTQYF. In DNA, the CDR3 is TGTGCCAGCAGCCAGGGACTAGCGGGAAAGAGGGATACGCAGTATTTT. The genes are TRBV7-3 and TRBJ2-3; 13 nucleotides line up with TRBD2. Germline CDR1 and CDR2: SGHTA and FQGTGA. V trimming: 5 bases; J trimming: 6 bases; junction bases outside the gene matches: 8. The CDR3 consists of 16 residues.

This clonotype was recorded a few times. CDR3 sequence reads: CASSLRREIYEQYF. The DNA for the CDR3 is TGTGCCAGCAGCTTACGGCGGGAGATCTACGAGCAGTACTTC. The V and J genes are TRBV7-9 and TRBJ2-7, with 7 bases fitting TRBD2. V trimming: 2 bases; J trimming: 3 bases; junction bases outside the gene matches: 4. The CDR3 contains 14 residues. The V gene's germline CDR1 is SEHNR and CDR2 FQNEAQ (reference sequence).

V and J are TRBV6-9 and TRBJ2-2, with D uncertain. This CDR3 region has 13 residues. The V gene's germline CDR1 is MNHGY and CDR2 SVAAGI. With 0 bases removed from V and 7 bases from J, the gap between germline ends came to 6 bases. The CDR3 is CASSYSIGGELFF. The CDR3 nucleotides are TGTGCCAGCAGTTATTCAATAGGCGGGGAGCTGTTTTTT.

This clonotype was counted only a few times. This chain uses TRBV6-2 or TRBV6-3 with TRBJ1-5, with D perhaps matching TRBD1 (5 bases). V was pared by 0 bases and J by 9 bases, with 12 bases between. From germline, CDR1 is MNHEY and CDR2 SVGEGT. CDR3 length: 14 residues. CDR3 region: CASSYSEQAGPQHF. CDR3 bases: TGTGCCAGCAGTTACTCGGAACAGGCAGGGCCCCAGCATTTT.